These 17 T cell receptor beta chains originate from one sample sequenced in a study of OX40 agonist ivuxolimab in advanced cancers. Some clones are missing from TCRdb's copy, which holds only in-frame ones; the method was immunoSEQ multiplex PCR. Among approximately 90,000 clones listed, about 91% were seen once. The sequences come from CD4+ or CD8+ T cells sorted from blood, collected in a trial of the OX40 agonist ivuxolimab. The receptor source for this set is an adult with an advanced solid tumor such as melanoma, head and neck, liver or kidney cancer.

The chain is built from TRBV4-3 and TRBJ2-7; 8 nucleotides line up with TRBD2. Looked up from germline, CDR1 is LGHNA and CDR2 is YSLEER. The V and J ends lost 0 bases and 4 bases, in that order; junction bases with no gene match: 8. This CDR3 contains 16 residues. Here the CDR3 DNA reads TGCGCCAGCAGCCAAGAAGCGGGGGCAGGGAGTTACGAGCAGTACTTC. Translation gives CASSQEAGAGSYEQYF.

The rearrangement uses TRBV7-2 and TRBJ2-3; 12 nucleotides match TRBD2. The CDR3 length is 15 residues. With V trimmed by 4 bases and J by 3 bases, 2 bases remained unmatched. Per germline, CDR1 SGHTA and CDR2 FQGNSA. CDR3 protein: CASSSGLAGTDTQYF. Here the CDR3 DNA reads TGTGCCAGCAGCTCAGGACTAGCGGGAACAGATACGCAGTATTTT.

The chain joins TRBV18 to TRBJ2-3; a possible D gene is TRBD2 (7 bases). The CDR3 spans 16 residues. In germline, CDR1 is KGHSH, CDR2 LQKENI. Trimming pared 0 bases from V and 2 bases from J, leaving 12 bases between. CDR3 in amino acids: CASSPPGGRVTDTQYF. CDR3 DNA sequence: TGTGCCAGCTCACCACCGGGGGGGCGAGTCACAGATACGCAGTATTTT.

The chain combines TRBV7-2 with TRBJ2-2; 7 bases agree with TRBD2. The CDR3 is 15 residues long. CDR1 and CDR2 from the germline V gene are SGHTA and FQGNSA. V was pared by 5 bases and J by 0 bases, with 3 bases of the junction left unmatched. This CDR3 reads CASSVLASNTGELFF. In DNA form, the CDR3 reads TGTGCCAGCAGCGTACTAGCGTCGAACACCGGGGAGCTGTTTTTT.

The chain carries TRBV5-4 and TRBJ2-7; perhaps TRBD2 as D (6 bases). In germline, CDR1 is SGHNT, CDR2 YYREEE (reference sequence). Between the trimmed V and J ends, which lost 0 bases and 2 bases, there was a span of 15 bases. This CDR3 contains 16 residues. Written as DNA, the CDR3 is TGTGCCAGCAGCTTGGGGGGAGGAAGCGGAGCCTACGAGCAGTACTTC. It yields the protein CASSLGGGSGAYEQYF.

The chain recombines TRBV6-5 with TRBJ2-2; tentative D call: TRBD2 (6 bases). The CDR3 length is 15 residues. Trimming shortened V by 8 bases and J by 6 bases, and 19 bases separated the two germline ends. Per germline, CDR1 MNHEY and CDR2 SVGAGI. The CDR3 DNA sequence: TGTGCCAGCCCCCCGAGGATAAGGAGGGCCGGGGAGCTGTTTTTT. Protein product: CASPPRIRRAGELFF.

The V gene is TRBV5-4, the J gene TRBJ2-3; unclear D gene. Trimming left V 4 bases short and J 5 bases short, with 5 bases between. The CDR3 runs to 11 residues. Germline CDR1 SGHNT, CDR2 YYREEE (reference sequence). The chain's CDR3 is CASSVGDTQYF. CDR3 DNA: TGTGCCAGCAGCGTGGGAGATACGCAGTATTTT.

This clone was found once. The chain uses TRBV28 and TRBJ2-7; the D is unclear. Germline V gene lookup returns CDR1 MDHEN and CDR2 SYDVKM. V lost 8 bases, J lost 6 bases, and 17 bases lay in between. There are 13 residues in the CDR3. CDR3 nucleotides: TGTGCCAGCTATGGGCCCATCAAGCTCGAGCAGTACTTC. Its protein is CASYGPIKLEQYF.

As DNA, the CDR3 is TGTGCCAGCAGCGTAGGGGGGGCAGGATTAGGCAACGAGCAGTACTTC. Amino acid sequence: CASSVGGAGLGNEQYF. V is TRBV9 and J is TRBJ2-7; D possibly matches TRBD1 or TRBD2 (6 bases each). The CDR3 runs to 16 residues. Germline V gene lookup returns CDR1 SGDLS and CDR2 YYNGEE. V lost 0 bases, J lost 5 bases, and 18 bases lay in between.

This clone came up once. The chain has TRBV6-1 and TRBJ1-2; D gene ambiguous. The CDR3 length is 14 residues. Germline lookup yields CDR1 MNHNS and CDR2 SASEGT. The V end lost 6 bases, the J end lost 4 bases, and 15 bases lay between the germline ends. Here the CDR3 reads CASSPLGDGYGYTF. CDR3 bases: TGTGCCAGCAGCCCCCTCGGGGATGGCTATGGCTACACCTTC.

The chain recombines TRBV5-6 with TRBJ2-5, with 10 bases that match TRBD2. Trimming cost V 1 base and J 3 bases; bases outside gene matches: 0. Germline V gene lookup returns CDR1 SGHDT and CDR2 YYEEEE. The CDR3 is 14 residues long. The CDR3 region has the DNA TGTGCCAGCAGCTTGACTAGCGGGAAAGAGACCCAGTACTTC. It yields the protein CASSLTSGKETQYF.

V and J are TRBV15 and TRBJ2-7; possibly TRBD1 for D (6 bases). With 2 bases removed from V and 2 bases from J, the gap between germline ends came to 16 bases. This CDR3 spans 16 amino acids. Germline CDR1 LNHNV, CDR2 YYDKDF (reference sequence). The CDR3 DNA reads TGTGCCACCAGCAGACCCCGCAGGGGCTACACCTACGAGCAGTACTTC. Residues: CATSRPRRGYTYEQYF.

CDR3 DNA sequence: TGTGCCAGCAAGAAAGAATACGAGCAGTACTTC. Its translation: CASKKEYEQYF. V usage is TRBV6-1 and J usage is TRBJ2-7, with D unresolved. CDR1 MNHNS and CDR2 SASEGT come from the germline V gene. V was cut by 7 bases and J by 4 bases, with 8 bases left in between. CDR3 size: 11 residues.

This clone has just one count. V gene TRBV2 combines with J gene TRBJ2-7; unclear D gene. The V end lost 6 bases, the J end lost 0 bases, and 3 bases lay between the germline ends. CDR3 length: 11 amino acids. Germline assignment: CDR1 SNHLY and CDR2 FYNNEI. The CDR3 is CASRFSYEQYF. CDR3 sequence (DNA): TGTGCCAGCAGGTTCTCCTACGAGCAGTACTTC. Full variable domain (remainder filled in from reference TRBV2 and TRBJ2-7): EPEVTQTPSHQVTQMGQEVILRCVPISNHLYFYWYRQILGQKVEFLVSFYNNEISEKSEIFDDQFSVERPDGSNFTLKIRSTKLEDSAMYFCASRFSYEQYFGPGTRLTVT.

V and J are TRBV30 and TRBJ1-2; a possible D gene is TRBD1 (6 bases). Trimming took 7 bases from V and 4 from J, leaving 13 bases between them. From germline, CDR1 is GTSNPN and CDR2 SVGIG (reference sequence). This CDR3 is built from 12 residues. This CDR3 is CASAGHSYGYTF. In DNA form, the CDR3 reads TGTGCCTCCGCGGGACACAGCTATGGCTACACCTTC.

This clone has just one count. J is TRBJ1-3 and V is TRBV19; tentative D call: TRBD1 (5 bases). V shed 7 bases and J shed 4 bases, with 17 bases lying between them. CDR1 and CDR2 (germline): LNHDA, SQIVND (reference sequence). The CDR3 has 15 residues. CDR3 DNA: TGTGCCAGTAAATCCTCCAGGGAGCGAGGAAACACCATATATTTT. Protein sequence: CASKSSRERGNTIYF.

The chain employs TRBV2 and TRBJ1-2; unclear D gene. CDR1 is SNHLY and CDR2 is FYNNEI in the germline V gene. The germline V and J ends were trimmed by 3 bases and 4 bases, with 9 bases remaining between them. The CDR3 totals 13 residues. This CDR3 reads CASSDLDPYGYTF. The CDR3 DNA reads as TGTGCCAGCAGTGATCTCGACCCCTATGGCTACACCTTC.